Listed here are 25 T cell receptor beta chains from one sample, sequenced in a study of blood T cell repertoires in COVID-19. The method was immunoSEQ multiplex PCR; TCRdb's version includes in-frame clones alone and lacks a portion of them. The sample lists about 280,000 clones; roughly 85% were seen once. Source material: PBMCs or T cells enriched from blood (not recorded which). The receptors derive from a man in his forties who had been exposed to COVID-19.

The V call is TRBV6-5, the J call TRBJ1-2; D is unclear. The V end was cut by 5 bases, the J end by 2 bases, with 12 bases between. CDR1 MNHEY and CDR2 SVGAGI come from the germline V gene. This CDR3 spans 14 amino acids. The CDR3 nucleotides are TGTGCCAGCAGTCCCGAGGGAGCCAACTATGGCTACACCTTC. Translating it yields CASSPEGANYGYTF.

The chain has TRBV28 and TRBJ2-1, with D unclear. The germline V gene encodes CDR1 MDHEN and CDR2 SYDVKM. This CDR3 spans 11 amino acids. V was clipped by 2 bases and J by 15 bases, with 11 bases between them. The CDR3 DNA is TGTGCCAGCAGTTTAAGACAAGGCACGTTCTTC. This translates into CASSLRQGTFF.

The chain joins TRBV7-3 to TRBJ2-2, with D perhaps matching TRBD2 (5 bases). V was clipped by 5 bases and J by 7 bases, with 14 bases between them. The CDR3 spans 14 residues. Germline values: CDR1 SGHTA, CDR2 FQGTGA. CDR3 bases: TGTGCCAGCAGCCCTGTAGCGAAACACGGGGAGCTGTTTTTT. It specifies CASSPVAKHGELFF.

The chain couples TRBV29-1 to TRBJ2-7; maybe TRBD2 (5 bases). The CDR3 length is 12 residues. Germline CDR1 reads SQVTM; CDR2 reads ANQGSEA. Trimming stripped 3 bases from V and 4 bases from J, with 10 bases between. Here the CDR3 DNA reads TGCAGCGTTGAGACTACCGTTTACGAGCAGTACTTC. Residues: CSVETTVYEQYF.

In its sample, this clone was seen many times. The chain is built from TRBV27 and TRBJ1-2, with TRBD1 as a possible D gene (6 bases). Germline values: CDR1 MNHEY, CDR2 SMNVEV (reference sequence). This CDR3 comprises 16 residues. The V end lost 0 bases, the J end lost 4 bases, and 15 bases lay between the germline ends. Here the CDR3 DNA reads TGTGCCAGCAGTTTATCGGGGGACACCACTTTCTATGGCTACACCTTC. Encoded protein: CASSLSGDTTFYGYTF.

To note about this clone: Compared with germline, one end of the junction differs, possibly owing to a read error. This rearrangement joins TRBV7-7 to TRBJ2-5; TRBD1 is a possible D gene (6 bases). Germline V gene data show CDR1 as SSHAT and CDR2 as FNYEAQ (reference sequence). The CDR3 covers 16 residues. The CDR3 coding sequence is TGTGCTAGCAGCGCCCACTACCGAAGGGGGCAAGAGACCCAGTACTTC. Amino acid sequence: CASSAHYRRGQETQYF.

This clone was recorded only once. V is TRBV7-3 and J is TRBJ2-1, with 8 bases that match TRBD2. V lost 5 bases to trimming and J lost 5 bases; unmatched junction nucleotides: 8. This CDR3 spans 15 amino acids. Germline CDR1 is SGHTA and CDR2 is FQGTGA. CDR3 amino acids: CASSPTRTSHNEQFF. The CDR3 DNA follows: TGTGCCAGCAGCCCTACCCGGACTAGCCACAATGAGCAGTTCTTC. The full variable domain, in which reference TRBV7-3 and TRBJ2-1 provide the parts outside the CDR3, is GAGVSQTPSNKVTEKGKYVELRCDPISGHTALYWYRQSLGQGPEFLIYFQGTGAADDSGLPNDRFFAVRPEGSVSTLKIQRTERGDSAVYLCASSPTRTSHNEQFFGPGTRLTVL.

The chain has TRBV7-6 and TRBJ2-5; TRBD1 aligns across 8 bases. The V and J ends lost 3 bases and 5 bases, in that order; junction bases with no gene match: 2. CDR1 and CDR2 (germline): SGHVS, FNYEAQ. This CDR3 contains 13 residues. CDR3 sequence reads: CASSFDRGETQYF. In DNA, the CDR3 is TGTGCCAGCAGCTTCGACAGGGGTGAGACCCAGTACTTC. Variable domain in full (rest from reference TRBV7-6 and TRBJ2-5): GAGVSQSPRYKVTKRGQDVALRCDPISGHVSLYWYRQALGQGPEFLTYFNYEAQQDKSGLPNDRFSAERPEGSISTLTIQRTEQRDSAMYRCASSFDRGETQYFGPGTRLLVL.

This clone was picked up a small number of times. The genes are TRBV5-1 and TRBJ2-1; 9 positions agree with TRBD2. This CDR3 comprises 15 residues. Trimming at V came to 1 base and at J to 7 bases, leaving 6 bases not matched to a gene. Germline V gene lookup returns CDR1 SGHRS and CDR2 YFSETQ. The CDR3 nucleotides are TGCGCCAGCAGCTTGTCGGCGGGAGGGCAGAATGAGCAGTTCTTC. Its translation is CASSLSAGGQNEQFF.

The CDR3 protein is CASSIAPFQYEQYF. The CDR3 coding sequence is TGTGCCAGTAGTATAGCCCCGTTTCAGTACGAGCAGTACTTC. V and J are TRBV19 and TRBJ2-7, with no clear D. Trimming left V 1 base short and J 4 bases short, with 11 bases between. CDR1 and CDR2 from the germline V gene are LNHDA and SQIVND (reference sequence). The length of the CDR3 is 14 residues.

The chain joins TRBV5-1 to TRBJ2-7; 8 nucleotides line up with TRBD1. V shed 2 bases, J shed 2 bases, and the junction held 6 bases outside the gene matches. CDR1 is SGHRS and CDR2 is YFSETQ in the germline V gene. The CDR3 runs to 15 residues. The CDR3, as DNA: TGCGCCAGCAGCTTTACTACAGGGGGGCCCTACGAGCAGTACTTC. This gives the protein CASSFTTGGPYEQYF. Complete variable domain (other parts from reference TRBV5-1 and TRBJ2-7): KAGVTQTPRYLIKTRGQQVTLSCSPISGHRSVSWYQQTPGQGLQFLFEYFSETQRNKGNFPGRFSGRQFSNSRSEMNVSTLELGDSALYLCASSFTTGGPYEQYFGPGTRLTVT.

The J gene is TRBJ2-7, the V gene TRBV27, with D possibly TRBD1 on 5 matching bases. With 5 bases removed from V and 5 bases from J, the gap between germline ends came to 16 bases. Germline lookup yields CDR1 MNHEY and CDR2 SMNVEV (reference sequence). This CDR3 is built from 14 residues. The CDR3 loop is CASSITSGSHEQYF. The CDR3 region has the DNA TGTGCCAGCAGTATCACCTCAGGGTCCCACGAGCAGTACTTC.

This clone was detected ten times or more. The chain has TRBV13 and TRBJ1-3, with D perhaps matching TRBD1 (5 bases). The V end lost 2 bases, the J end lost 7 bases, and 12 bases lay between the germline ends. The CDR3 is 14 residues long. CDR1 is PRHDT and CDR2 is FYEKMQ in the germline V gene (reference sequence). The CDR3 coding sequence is TGTGCCAGCAGCTTACTGACAGACGCTAACACCATATATTTT. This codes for CASSLLTDANTIYF.

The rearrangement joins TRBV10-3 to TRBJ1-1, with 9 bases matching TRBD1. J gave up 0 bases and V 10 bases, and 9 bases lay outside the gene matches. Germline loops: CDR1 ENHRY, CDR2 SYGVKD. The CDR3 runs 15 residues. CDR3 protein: CATADRGLVNTEAFF. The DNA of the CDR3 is TGTGCCACCGCCGACAGGGGGTTAGTGAACACTGAAGCTTTCTTT.

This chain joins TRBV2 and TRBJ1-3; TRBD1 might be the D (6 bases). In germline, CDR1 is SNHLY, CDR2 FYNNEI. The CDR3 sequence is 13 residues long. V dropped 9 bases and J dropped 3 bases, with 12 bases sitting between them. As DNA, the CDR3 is TGTGCCAGAGCAGGGGTTAGTGGAAACACCATATATTTT. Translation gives CARAGVSGNTIYF.

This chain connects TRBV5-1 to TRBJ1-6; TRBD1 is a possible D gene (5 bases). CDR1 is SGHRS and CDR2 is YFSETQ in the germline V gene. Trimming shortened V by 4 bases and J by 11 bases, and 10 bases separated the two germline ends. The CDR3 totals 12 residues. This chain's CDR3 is CASSPGEPPLHF. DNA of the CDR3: TGCGCCAGCAGCCCGGGGGAGCCACCCCTCCACTTT.

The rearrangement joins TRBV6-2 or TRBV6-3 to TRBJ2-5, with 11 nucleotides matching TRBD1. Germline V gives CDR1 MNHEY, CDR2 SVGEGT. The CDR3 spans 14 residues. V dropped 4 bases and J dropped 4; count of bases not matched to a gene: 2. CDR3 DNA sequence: TGTGCCAGCAGTTGGGGACAGGGGGTAGAGACCCAGTACTTC. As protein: CASSWGQGVETQYF.

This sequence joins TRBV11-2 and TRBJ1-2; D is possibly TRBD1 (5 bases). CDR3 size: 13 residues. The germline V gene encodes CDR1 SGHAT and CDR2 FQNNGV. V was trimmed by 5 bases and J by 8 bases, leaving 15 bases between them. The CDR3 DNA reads TGTGCCAGCAGCCGAGGGGAGGGTCGGGGCTACACCTTC. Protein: CASSRGEGRGYTF.

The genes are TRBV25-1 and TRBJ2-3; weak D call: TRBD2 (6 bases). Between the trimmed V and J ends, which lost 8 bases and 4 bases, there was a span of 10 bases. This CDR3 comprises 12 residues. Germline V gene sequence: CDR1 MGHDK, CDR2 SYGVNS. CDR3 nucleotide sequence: TGTGCCAGCTTTTCGGGGGCAGATACGCAGTATTTT. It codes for CASFSGADTQYF.

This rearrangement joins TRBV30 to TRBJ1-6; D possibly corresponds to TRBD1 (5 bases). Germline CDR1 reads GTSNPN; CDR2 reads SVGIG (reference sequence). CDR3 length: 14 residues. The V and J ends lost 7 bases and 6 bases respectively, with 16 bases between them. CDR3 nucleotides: TGTGCCTTCCTCCTGGGGCGGATTAATTCACCCCTCCACTTT. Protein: CAFLLGRINSPLHF.

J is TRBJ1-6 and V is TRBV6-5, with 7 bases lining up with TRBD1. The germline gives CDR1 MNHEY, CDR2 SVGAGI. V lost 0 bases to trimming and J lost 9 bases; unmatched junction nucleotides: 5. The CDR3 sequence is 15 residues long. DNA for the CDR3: TGTGCCAGCAGTTACTCGATAGACAGGGTTTCACCCCTCCACTTT. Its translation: CASSYSIDRVSPLHF.

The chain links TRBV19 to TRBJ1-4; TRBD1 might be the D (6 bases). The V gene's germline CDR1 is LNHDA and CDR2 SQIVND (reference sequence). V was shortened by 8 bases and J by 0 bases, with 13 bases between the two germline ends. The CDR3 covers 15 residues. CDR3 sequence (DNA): TGTGCCAGTGAAACAGGGCTCACAACTAATGAAAAACTGTTTTTT. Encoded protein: CASETGLTTNEKLFF.

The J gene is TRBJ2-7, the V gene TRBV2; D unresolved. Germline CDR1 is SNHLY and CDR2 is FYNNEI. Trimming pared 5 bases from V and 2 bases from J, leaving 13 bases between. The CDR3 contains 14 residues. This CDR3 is CASSSTVPTYEQYF. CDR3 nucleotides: TGTGCCAGCAGTTCAACAGTACCAACCTACGAGCAGTACTTC.

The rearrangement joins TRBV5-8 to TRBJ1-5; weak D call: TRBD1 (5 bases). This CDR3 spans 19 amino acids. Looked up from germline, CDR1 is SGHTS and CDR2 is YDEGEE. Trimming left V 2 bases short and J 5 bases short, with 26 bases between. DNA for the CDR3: TGTGCCAGCAGCTTTACGAAGCTCCTAGGGGCAGGGATGCATCAGCCCCAGCATTTT. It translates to CASSFTKLLGAGMHQPQHF.

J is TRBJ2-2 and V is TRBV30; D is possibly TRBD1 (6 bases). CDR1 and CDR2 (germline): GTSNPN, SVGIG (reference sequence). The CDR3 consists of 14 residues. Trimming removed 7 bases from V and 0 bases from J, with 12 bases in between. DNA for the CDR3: TGTGCCTACCGCGGACAGCCGAACACCGGGGAGCTGTTTTTT. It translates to CAYRGQPNTGELFF.